This TCR beta chain was sequenced for a study of T cell repertoires in cytomegalovirus infection. About the study: Carrying CMV and the relevant HLA type showed in public TCR beta signatures.

The table lists this clonotype with many counts. Its target is not known. The CDR3 runs 17 residues. With 2 bases clipped from V and 2 bases from J, the junction kept 4 bases outside the gene matches. CDR1 is LNHDA, CDR2 SQIVND, per germline (reference sequence). TCRdb reprocessed the reads with MiXCR, giving one entry per CDR3 protein. Of about 240,000 distinct CDR3 sequences in the sample, 12% were seen once. Study outcomes and limitations: CMV-specific HLA-C-restricted TCR beta clonotypes dominated the ex vivo response. Carriers of CMV plus the relevant HLA were identified by cumulative public TCR beta family frequency.

The genes are TRBV19 and TRBJ2-2; 11 bases are a match to TRBD2. This receptor was taken from a human donor in good health (CMV status not recorded). Some clones in this sample may be carry-over from other donors' samples. What was sequenced was PBMCs. The CDR3 region has the DNA TGTGCCAGTAGTATACTAGCGGGAGGACCCAACACCGGGGAGCTGTTTTTT. It is translated as CASSILAGGPNTGELFF.